This T cell receptor beta chain is from a study of blood T cell repertoires in COVID-19. The data were produced by immunoSEQ multiplex PCR, yet TCRdb's version contains in-frame clones alone and is incomplete. The top ten clones hold 9.5% to 15% of a sample with 200,000 to 250,000 clones, 75% to 85% of them seen once. With V trimmed by 6 bases and J by 7 bases, 12 bases remained unmatched. The CDR3 length is 15 residues. Germline assignment: CDR1 LNHDA and CDR2 SQIVND (reference sequence). J is TRBJ2-1 and V is TRBV19; 7 bases are shared with TRBD1. What was sequenced was peripheral blood. The source of this sequence is a human donor in a cohort sampled during active COVID-19. The CDR3 nucleotides read TGTGCCAGTAGCTCGGGACAGCTCTCGGGGAATGAGCAGTTCTTC. The encoded protein is CASSSGQLSGNEQFF. Filled out from reference TRBV19 and TRBJ2-1, the complete variable domain reads DGGITQSPKYLFRKEGQNVTLSCEQNLNHDAMYWYRQDPGQGLRLIYYSQIVNDFQKGDIAEGYSVSREKKESFPLTVTSAQKNPTAFYLCASSSGQLSGNEQFFGPGTRLTVL.